The rows below give T cell receptor beta chains drawn from one sample of a study of PD-1 blockade in classical Hodgkin lymphoma. TCRdb keeps only in-frame clones here, not all; method: immunoSEQ multiplex PCR. The sample lists around 40,000 clones; more than 70% were seen once. This material consisted of peripheral blood mononuclear cells (PBMCs), taken at baseline. The receptors originated from a human donor with classical Hodgkin lymphoma. CDR3s include the opening cysteine and the closing phenylalanine or tryptophan. The D gene is left open where the match is weak. Part of the rows lack a size; the others show once, few, many or a class for expanded clones.

d_gene,abundance,j_gene,v_gene,CDR3nt,CDR3aa
-,-,TRBJ1-6,TRBV15,TGTGCCACCAGCAGAGATCTACAGGGCCCCTTGGAATCGCATTCACCCCTCCACTTT,CATSRDLQGPLESHSPLHF
-,-,TRBJ2-2,TRBV7-2,TGTGCCAGCAGCTTTAGCAGGAGGAACTTTAACACCGGGGAGCTGTTTTTT,CASSFSRRNFNTGELFF
-,-,TRBJ2-2,TRBV29-1,TGCAGCGTTGGGGCAGGCACGAACACCGGGGAGCTGTTTTTT,CSVGAGTNTGELFF
TRBD1,-,TRBJ2-5,TRBV5-1,TGCGCCAGCAATTCGGCAGGGGGTGGGACCCAGTACTTC,CASNSAGGGTQYF
TRBD1,-,TRBJ2-7,TRBV27,TGTGCCAGCAGTTTATGGGACAGGGGCCCCTACGAGCAGTACTTC,CASSLWDRGPYEQYF
TRBD1,-,TRBJ2-6,TRBV6-1,TGTGCCAGCAGTGAACAGGGGGCTGCTGGGGCCAACGTCCTGACTTTC,CASSEQGAAGANVLTF
-,-,TRBJ2-5,TRBV5-1,TGCGCCAGCAGCCCGGGTGGGACCATTCAAGAGACCCAGTACTTC,CASSPGGTIQETQYF
-,-,TRBJ1-2,TRBV4-3,TGCGCCAGCAGCCAAGAGGGCGGCATCCCCTTCTATGGCTACACCTTC,CASSQEGGIPFYGYTF
-,-,TRBJ2-7,TRBV27,TGTGCCAGCAGTTTAGTACCGGGACTCTCCTACGAGCAGTACTTC,CASSLVPGLSYEQYF
-,few,TRBJ2-3,TRBV5-1,TGCGCCAGCAGCTTGGAGGGGTCAGGCACAGATACGCAGTATTTT,CASSLEGSGTDTQYF
-,-,TRBJ2-2,TRBV11-2,TGTGCCAGCAGCTTAGATGAGAACGGGGAGCTGTTTTTT,CASSLDENGELFF
-,-,TRBJ1-4,TRBV5-1,TGCGCCAGCAGCCTCCAACCAACTAATGAAAAACTGTTTTTT,CASSLQPTNEKLFF
-,few,TRBJ2-7,TRBV7-3,TGTGCCAGCAGCTTAAGTCCAGGCCCCTACGAGCAGTACTTC,CASSLSPGPYEQYF
TRBD1,few,TRBJ1-2,TRBV4-3,TGCGCCAGCAGCCAAGAACAGGGGATAAACTATGGCTACACCTTC,CASSQEQGINYGYTF
TRBD1,-,TRBJ1-1,TRBV6-6,TGTGCCAGCAGTTACCCTGGACAGGGTAAGACTGAAGCTTTCTTT,CASSYPGQGKTEAFF
-,-,TRBJ1-2,TRBV18,TGTGCCAGCTCACAGGGGAACTATGGCTACACCTTC,CASSQGNYGYTF
TRBD2,-,TRBJ2-7,TRBV18,TGTGCCAGCTCACCCGCCACTAGCGGGCCCTCCTACGAGCAGTACTTC,CASSPATSGPSYEQYF
TRBD1,-,TRBJ1-1,TRBV10-3,TGTGCCATCAGGGTAGACAGGGACACTGAAGCTTTCTTT,CAIRVDRDTEAFF
TRBD2,-,TRBJ2-3,TRBV7-6,TGTGCCAGCAGCCCACTAGCGGGGGGGTACACAGATACGCAGTATTTT,CASSPLAGGYTDTQYF
TRBD1,many,TRBJ2-3,TRBV5-1,TGCGCCAGCAGCGCACAGGGGCACACAGATACGCAGTATTTT,CASSAQGHTDTQYF
TRBD2,-,TRBJ2-3,TRBV23-1,TGCGCCAGCGAACCGTTCAAAACTAGCGGGGGCCCTATTATTACAGATACGCAGTATTTT,CASEPFKTSGGPIITDTQYF
-,-,TRBJ2-2,TRBV2,TGTGCCAGCAGTGGGGATCACGGGGAGCTGTTTTTT,CASSGDHGELFF
TRBD1,-,TRBJ2-7,TRBV7-6,TGTGCCAGCAGCCCAGATCAGGGGGCACACGACGAGCAGTACTTC,CASSPDQGAHDEQYF
-,-,TRBJ2-5,TRBV15,TGTGCCACCAGCACGCATCAGGGTTACGAGACCCAGTACTTC,CATSTHQGYETQYF
TRBD2,few,TRBJ2-3,TRBV11-2,TGTGCCAGCAGCTTAAAACTAGCGGGGGGAACGCAGTATTTT,CASSLKLAGGTQYF
-,-,TRBJ2-5,TRBV19,TGTGCCAGTAGTGCGAACGGACAGCCAGAGACCCAGTACTTC,CASSANGQPETQYF
TRBD2,few,TRBJ2-1,TRBV7-6,TGTGCCAGCAGCTCCCAGCCGACTAGCGGGGGGCCCTATGAGCAGTTCTTC,CASSSQPTSGGPYEQFF
-,-,TRBJ1-2,TRBV6-6,TGTGCCAGCAGTTACGGACCAGGGCGAGACTATGGCTACACCTTC,CASSYGPGRDYGYTF
-,medium-sized,TRBJ1-2,TRBV19,TGTGCCAGTAGTATAAAGAACCTGAGGGACGGCTACACCTTC,CASSIKNLRDGYTF
-,-,TRBJ1-6,TRBV2,TGTGCCAGCAGTGAGGCAGGTTCACCCCTCCACTTT,CASSEAGSPLHF
-,few,TRBJ2-7,TRBV6-4,TGTGCCAGCAGTGAGGTTGGAGGGCTCTCCTACGAGCAGTACTTC,CASSEVGGLSYEQYF